These 14 T cell receptor beta chains share one sample of origin, sequenced in a study of cytotoxic CD8 clonotypes in ibrutinib-treated CLL. Data came from immunoSEQ multiplex PCR; TCRdb stores just in-frame clones and leaves some out. The sample consists of some 27,000 clones, 57% of them appearing once. The sample was PBMCs, taken before ibrutinib treatment. The receptors stem from a human donor with chronic lymphocytic leukemia.

This chain links TRBV7-6 with TRBJ2-7, with a tentative D call TRBD2 (6 bases). CDR1 is SGHVS and CDR2 is FNYEAQ in the germline V gene. V was cut by 4 bases and J by 1 base, with 8 bases left in between. The CDR3 contains 13 residues. CDR3: CASSSGLSYEQYF. In DNA form, the CDR3 reads TGTGCCAGCAGCTCGGGACTTTCCTACGAGCAGTACTTC.

This clone has a handful of counts. Other nucleotide sequences in the sample specify the same CDR3. The rearrangement uses TRBV18 and TRBJ1-2; D not resolved. Germline CDR1 is KGHSH and CDR2 is LQKENI. Trimming pared 3 bases from V and 3 bases from J, leaving 5 bases between. CDR3 size: 12 residues. CDR3: CASSPGDYGYTF. Here the CDR3 DNA reads TGTGCCAGCTCACCGGGAGACTATGGCTACACCTTC.

This clone was counted between two and nine times. The rearrangement links TRBV6-5 to TRBJ2-5, with D possibly being TRBD1 (5 bases). Between the trimmed V and J ends, which lost 5 bases and 5 bases, there was a span of 18 bases. The CDR3 runs 15 residues. Germline V CDR1 and CDR2: MNHEY, SVGAGI. CDR3 in amino acids: CASSGAVGIWETQYF. The CDR3 DNA follows: TGTGCCAGCAGTGGGGCAGTGGGTATCTGGGAGACCCAGTACTTC.

This chain links TRBV2 with TRBJ2-7; D is perhaps TRBD2 (6 bases). V was cut by 11 bases and J by 6 bases, with 20 bases left in between. Per the germline V gene, CDR1 is SNHLY and CDR2 is FYNNEI. There are 13 residues in the CDR3. The CDR3 spells CAGVGGGPGEQYF. The CDR3 DNA reads as TGTGCCGGTGTGGGCGGAGGGCCGGGCGAGCAGTACTTC. The whole variable domain, remainder taken from reference TRBV2 and TRBJ2-7, is EPEVTQTPSHQVTQMGQEVILRCVPISNHLYFYWYRQILGQKVEFLVSFYNNEISEKSEIFDDQFSVERPDGSNFTLKIRSTKLEDSAMYFCAGVGGGPGEQYFGPGTRLTVT.

This chain joins TRBV11-2 and TRBJ2-2; 9 bases match TRBD1. The CDR3 runs 15 residues. Trimming took 5 bases from V and 5 from J; bases not matched to a gene: 6. Germline CDR1 SGHAT, CDR2 FQNNGV. CDR3 sequence: CASSLGQGWTGELFF. The CDR3 DNA reads as TGTGCCAGCAGCCTCGGACAGGGGTGGACCGGGGAGCTGTTTTTT.

This clone was counted between two and nine times. The chain uses TRBV5-1 and TRBJ2-5; D not resolved. This CDR3 spans 14 amino acids. Germline CDR1 and CDR2: SGHRS and YFSETQ. Trimming removed 0 bases at V and 3 bases at J, with 9 bases between. The CDR3 spells CASSLEGYEETQYF. CDR3 DNA sequence: TGCGCCAGCAGCTTGGAAGGGTACGAAGAGACCCAGTACTTC.

The sample holds a few counts of this clone. The chain has TRBV10-3 and TRBJ1-1; the D is unclear. Deletions cut 0 bases from V and 0 bases from J, with 8 bases between. There are 15 residues in the CDR3. Germline CDR1 ENHRY, CDR2 SYGVKD. DNA of the CDR3: TGTGCCATCAGTGAGTCGGGCGCCTTGAACACTGAAGCTTTCTTT. Translated, it gives CAISESGALNTEAFF.

The V call is TRBV28, the J call TRBJ2-2; maybe TRBD2 (6 bases). Germline V CDR1 and CDR2: MDHEN, SYDVKM. Trimming pared 2 bases from V and 2 bases from J, leaving 9 bases between. This CDR3 region has 15 residues. For the CDR3, the DNA is TGTGCCAGCAGTTTAGCGGGACTCAACACCGGGGAGCTGTTTTTT. It is translated as CASSLAGLNTGELFF. The variable domain in full, with the rest retrieved from reference TRBV28 and TRBJ2-2, is DVKVTQSSRYLVKRTGEKVFLECVQDMDHENMFWYRQDPGLGLRLIYFSYDVKMKEKGDIPEGYSVSREKKERFSLILESASTNQTSMYLCASSLAGLNTGELFFGEGSRLTVL.

This clone was observed a few times. The J gene is TRBJ1-5, the V gene TRBV2; D ambiguous. The V and J ends lost 8 bases and 4 bases respectively, with 9 bases between them. The CDR3 runs to 12 residues. From germline, CDR1 is SNHLY and CDR2 FYNNEI. The CDR3 bases are TGTGCCAGCGGACTACGAAATCAGCCCCAGCATTTT. It translates to CASGLRNQPQHF.

The chain uses TRBV5-1 and TRBJ1-1, with 8 bases that match TRBD1. Germline lookup yields CDR1 SGHRS and CDR2 YFSETQ. After removal of 1 base from V and 4 bases from J, the junction contained 6 bases not matched to a gene. This CDR3 has 15 residues. Written as DNA, the CDR3 is TGCGCCAGCAGCTTGATTACAGGGGGTGGCACTGAAGCTTTCTTT. Its translation is CASSLITGGGTEAFF. The entire variable domain, with the rest obtained from reference TRBV5-1 and TRBJ1-1, is as follows: KAGVTQTPRYLIKTRGQQVTLSCSPISGHRSVSWYQQTPGQGLQFLFEYFSETQRNKGNFPGRFSGRQFSNSRSEMNVSTLELGDSALYLCASSLITGGGTEAFFGQGTRLTVV.

By sample share, this clone is medium-sized (0.01 to 0.1%). This rearrangement joins TRBV11-2 to TRBJ1-2; TRBD1 might be the D (5 bases). The germline V gene encodes CDR1 SGHAT and CDR2 FQNNGV. V was shortened by 0 bases and J by 7 bases, with 18 bases between the two germline ends. This CDR3 comprises 16 residues. The CDR3 DNA sequence: TGTGCCAGCAGCTTAGAGGTGTCGGGGGACGCACGTGGCTACACCTTC. This codes for CASSLEVSGDARGYTF.

The rearrangement uses TRBV7-8 and TRBJ1-5, with 10 bases identical to TRBD1. Trimming took 5 bases from V and 5 from J; bases not matched to a gene: 6. Germline V gene lookup returns CDR1 SGHVS and CDR2 FQNEAQ. CDR3 length: 15 residues. DNA of the CDR3: TGTGCCAGCAGCACGACAGGGGGCCCCCATCAGCCCCAGCATTTT. Amino acids: CASSTTGGPHQPQHF.

The chain carries TRBV10-3 and TRBJ2-7, with 10 bases fitting TRBD1. CDR1 ENHRY and CDR2 SYGVKD come from the germline V gene. V shed 5 bases, J shed 4 bases, and the junction held 8 bases outside the gene matches. The CDR3 contains 15 residues. CDR3 protein: CAISHRQGATYEQYF. The CDR3 bases are TGTGCCATCAGTCACCGACAGGGGGCGACTTACGAGCAGTACTTC.

The chain is built from TRBV7-8 and TRBJ1-5; 8 bases align to TRBD1. Looked up from germline, CDR1 is SGHVS and CDR2 is FQNEAQ. The junction had 9 bases not matched to a gene; V was cut back by 5 bases and J by 0 bases. The CDR3 loop spans 17 amino acids. The CDR3 loop is CASSGTGGIYSNQPQHF. CDR3 in DNA: TGTGCCAGCAGCGGGACAGGAGGAATTTATAGCAATCAGCCCCAGCATTTT. Drawing the rest from reference TRBV7-8 and TRBJ1-5, the complete variable domain is GAGVSQSPRYKVAKRGQDVALRCDPISGHVSLFWYQQALGQGPEFLTYFQNEAQLDKSGLPSDRFFAERPEGSVSTLKIQRTQQEDSAVYLCASSGTGGIYSNQPQHFGDGTRLSIL.